This is a list of T cell receptor beta chains from one sample in a study of shared clonotypes between healthy human individuals. The data were produced by immunoSEQ multiplex PCR, yet TCRdb's version contains in-frame clones alone and is incomplete. The sample yields around 1.6 million clones, approximately 98% seen once. The specimen was naive CD4+ T cells sorted from blood. The receptors come from a man aged 25 to 40 in good health. The CDR3 runs from the conserved cysteine through the conserved F or W. The D gene is left open where the match is weak. Where a row states a size, it is once, few, many or the class of an expanded clone; other rows omit it.

V gene: TRBV9; clone size: NA; J gene: TRBJ1-1; D gene: NA; CDR3 DNA: TGTGCCAGCAGTTCCAATTGGGGATCTGCGCACACTGAAGCTTTCTTT; CDR3 protein: CASSSNWGSAHTEAFF
V gene: TRBV5-1; clone size: NA; J gene: TRBJ2-2; D gene: TRBD2; CDR3 DNA: TGCGCCAGCAGCTTGGCCCTACTAGCGGGAGTTAACACCGGGGAGCTGTTTTTT; CDR3 protein: CASSLALLAGVNTGELFF
V gene: TRBV19; clone size: NA; J gene: TRBJ1-5; D gene: TRBD1; CDR3 DNA: TGTGCCAGCAAGAGACAGGGGGCGGGTCAGCCCCAGCATTTT; CDR3 protein: CASKRQGAGQPQHF
V gene: TRBV11-3; clone size: NA; J gene: TRBJ2-7; D gene: TRBD1; CDR3 DNA: TGTGCCAGCAGCTTGACGGGACAGGGGGCAAACGAGCAGTACTTC; CDR3 protein: CASSLTGQGANEQYF
V gene: TRBV5-1; clone size: NA; J gene: TRBJ1-4; D gene: NA; CDR3 DNA: TGCGCCAGCAGTTCAAATGAAAAACTGTTTTTT; CDR3 protein: CASSSNEKLFF
V gene: TRBV29-1; clone size: NA; J gene: TRBJ2-3; D gene: TRBD2; CDR3 DNA: TGCAGCGGCCTTATCGGACTAGCGGCCACAGATACGCAGTATTTT; CDR3 protein: CSGLIGLAATDTQYF
V gene: TRBV27; clone size: NA; J gene: TRBJ2-3; D gene: NA; CDR3 DNA: TGTGCCAGCAGTTTGAGGGCAATTGTATATTCGGATACGCAGTATTTT; CDR3 protein: CASSLRAIVYSDTQYF
V gene: TRBV11-3; clone size: NA; J gene: TRBJ2-1; D gene: TRBD1; CDR3 DNA: TGTGCCAGCAGCGCGGGACAGGGTACTTACAATGAGCAGTTCTTC; CDR3 protein: CASSAGQGTYNEQFF
V gene: TRBV5-1; clone size: NA; J gene: TRBJ1-2; D gene: NA; CDR3 DNA: TGCGCCAGCAGCTTGGACAAGTACTATGGCTACACCTTC; CDR3 protein: CASSLDKYYGYTF
V gene: TRBV4-1; clone size: NA; J gene: TRBJ1-4; D gene: TRBD1; CDR3 DNA: TGCGCCAGCAGCCCTCCCGGGACAGACGAAAAACTGTTTTTT; CDR3 protein: CASSPPGTDEKLFF
V gene: TRBV6-1; clone size: NA; J gene: TRBJ2-5; D gene: NA; CDR3 DNA: TGTGCCAGCAGCTCCCGATCGGGAGAGACCCAGTACTTC; CDR3 protein: CASSSRSGETQYF
V gene: TRBV5-1; clone size: NA; J gene: TRBJ2-7; D gene: NA; CDR3 DNA: TGCGCCAGCACGCCCGTTGGGCCCCATGGCGAGCAGTACTTC; CDR3 protein: CASTPVGPHGEQYF
V gene: TRBV28; clone size: NA; J gene: TRBJ1-2; D gene: TRBD1; CDR3 DNA: TGTGCCAGCAGTTCCCCCTCTTACAGGGGAATCTATGGCTACACCTTC; CDR3 protein: CASSSPSYRGIYGYTF
V gene: TRBV7-3; clone size: NA; J gene: TRBJ2-1; D gene: TRBD2; CDR3 DNA: TGTGCCAGCAGCCCCCCCCCGGGACTAGCGGGAGGGCTCAATGAGCAGTTCTTC; CDR3 protein: CASSPPPGLAGGLNEQFF
V gene: TRBV9; clone size: NA; J gene: TRBJ2-4; D gene: NA; CDR3 DNA: TGTGCCAGCAGCGTAGACGGGCAACCAAAAAACATTCAGTACTTC; CDR3 protein: CASSVDGQPKNIQYF
V gene: TRBV5-1; clone size: NA; J gene: TRBJ2-7; D gene: NA; CDR3 DNA: TGCGCCAGCAGCTGGGTCGCAGGGACCTACGAGCAGTACTTC; CDR3 protein: CASSWVAGTYEQYF
V gene: TRBV5-4; clone size: NA; J gene: TRBJ2-7; D gene: NA; CDR3 DNA: TGTGCCAGCAGCTTGGACTTCTCCTACGAGCAGTACTTC; CDR3 protein: CASSLDFSYEQYF
V gene: TRBV11-2; clone size: NA; J gene: TRBJ2-3; D gene: TRBD1; CDR3 DNA: TGTGCCAGCAGCTCAGGAGTGACAGGGGACACAGATACGCAGTATTTT; CDR3 protein: CASSSGVTGDTDTQYF
V gene: TRBV18; clone size: NA; J gene: TRBJ1-5; D gene: TRBD1; CDR3 DNA: TGTGCCAGCTCACCAATTCGACAGGGGGCTAGCAATCAGCCCCAGCATTTT; CDR3 protein: CASSPIRQGASNQPQHF
V gene: TRBV2; clone size: NA; J gene: TRBJ1-1; D gene: TRBD1; CDR3 DNA: TGTGCCAGCACTAGAGACAGGGGGCGGAACACTGAAGCTTTCTTT; CDR3 protein: CASTRDRGRNTEAFF
V gene: TRBV29-1; clone size: NA; J gene: TRBJ2-7; D gene: NA; CDR3 DNA: TGCAGCGTGCAACGGACCACCTACGAGCAGTACTTC; CDR3 protein: CSVQRTTYEQYF
V gene: TRBV7-9; clone size: NA; J gene: TRBJ2-7; D gene: NA; CDR3 DNA: TGTGCCAGCAGCCCGGGCCGGACGGCAGAGGACGAGCAGTACTTC; CDR3 protein: CASSPGRTAEDEQYF
V gene: TRBV5-1; clone size: NA; J gene: TRBJ2-3; D gene: TRBD2; CDR3 DNA: TGCGCCAGCAGCTTGGGCGGCCTGACTAGCGGGGGCACAGATACGCAGTATTTT; CDR3 protein: CASSLGGLTSGGTDTQYF
V gene: TRBV10-3; clone size: once; J gene: TRBJ2-7; D gene: TRBD1; CDR3 DNA: TGTGCCATCAGAGGACAGGGCGGCTACGAGCAGTACTTC; CDR3 protein: CAIRGQGGYEQYF
V gene: TRBV7-8; clone size: NA; J gene: TRBJ2-2; D gene: NA; CDR3 DNA: TGTGCCAGCAGCTTAGCGCTCGGCACCGGGGAGCTGTTTTTT; CDR3 protein: CASSLALGTGELFF
V gene: TRBV28; clone size: NA; J gene: TRBJ2-7; D gene: NA; CDR3 DNA: TGTGCCAGCAGGGGGGCTAGTTTCTACGAGCAGTACTTC; CDR3 protein: CASRGASFYEQYF
V gene: TRBV7-9; clone size: NA; J gene: TRBJ1-5; D gene: NA; CDR3 DNA: TGTGCCAGCAGCCGGGACAGCAATCAGCCCCAGCATTTT; CDR3 protein: CASSRDSNQPQHF
V gene: TRBV19; clone size: NA; J gene: TRBJ2-1; D gene: TRBD2; CDR3 DNA: TGTGCCAGTAGTGTGGGACTAGCGGGAGTTTTTAACAATGAGCAGTTCTTC; CDR3 protein: CASSVGLAGVFNNEQFF
V gene: TRBV5-4; clone size: NA; J gene: TRBJ2-7; D gene: TRBD1; CDR3 DNA: TGTGCCAGCAGCCTACCGGGACAGGGCTCCTACGAGCAGTACTTC; CDR3 protein: CASSLPGQGSYEQYF
V gene: TRBV7-9; clone size: NA; J gene: TRBJ2-7; D gene: TRBD1; CDR3 DNA: TGTGCCAGCAGCTCGCTAACTTGGGACAGCTCCTACGAGCAGTACTTC; CDR3 protein: CASSSLTWDSSYEQYF
V gene: TRBV19; clone size: NA; J gene: TRBJ2-1; D gene: TRBD2; CDR3 DNA: TGTGCCAGTAGTATTCCTAGCGGGAGTTCGTCCTACAATGAGCAGTTCTTC; CDR3 protein: CASSIPSGSSSYNEQFF
V gene: TRBV11-2; clone size: NA; J gene: TRBJ2-3; D gene: NA; CDR3 DNA: TGTGCCAGCAGCCTTACGACTAGCACAGATACGCAGTATTTT; CDR3 protein: CASSLTTSTDTQYF
V gene: TRBV27; clone size: NA; J gene: TRBJ1-2; D gene: NA; CDR3 DNA: TGTGCCAGCAGGCACACAGGGCACTATGGCTACACCTTC; CDR3 protein: CASRHTGHYGYTF
V gene: TRBV9; clone size: once; J gene: TRBJ2-2; D gene: NA; CDR3 DNA: TGTGCCAGCCGCCCCGGGTACAATGGGACCGGGGAGCTGTTTTTT; CDR3 protein: CASRPGYNGTGELFF
V gene: TRBV29-1; clone size: NA; J gene: TRBJ1-1; D gene: NA; CDR3 DNA: TGCAGCGTTTGTTGGGGTGAGACTGAAGCTTTCTTT; CDR3 protein: CSVCWGETEAFF
V gene: TRBV18; clone size: NA; J gene: TRBJ2-7; D gene: TRBD1; CDR3 DNA: TGTGCCAGCTCACCAATACCGGGACAGGGCACTTACGAGCAGTACTTC; CDR3 protein: CASSPIPGQGTYEQYF
V gene: TRBV28; clone size: NA; J gene: TRBJ1-2; D gene: NA; CDR3 DNA: TGTGCCAGCAGTTTAGGGGTTAGTGGCTACACCTTC; CDR3 protein: CASSLGVSGYTF
V gene: TRBV6-5; clone size: NA; J gene: TRBJ2-1; D gene: NA; CDR3 DNA: TGTGCCAGCAGGACCCTGGACGCTGAGCAGTTCTTC; CDR3 protein: CASRTLDAEQFF
V gene: TRBV6-5; clone size: NA; J gene: TRBJ1-1; D gene: NA; CDR3 DNA: TGTGCCACCTGGGGAGGATTCAACACTGAAGCTTTCTTT; CDR3 protein: CATWGGFNTEAFF
V gene: TRBV5-1; clone size: NA; J gene: TRBJ2-5; D gene: TRBD2; CDR3 DNA: TGCGCCAGCAGCGGGTCAAGCGGGGAGGGCCTCAAGACCCAGTACTTC; CDR3 protein: CASSGSSGEGLKTQYF
V gene: TRBV6-1; clone size: NA; J gene: TRBJ1-2; D gene: NA; CDR3 DNA: TGTGCCAGCAACCCAAGGAAAGACAACTATGGCTACACCTTC; CDR3 protein: CASNPRKDNYGYTF
V gene: TRBV5-1; clone size: NA; J gene: TRBJ1-1; D gene: NA; CDR3 DNA: TGCGCCAGCAGCGACCAGGGACCCCGGCTGCGTGAAGCTTTCTTT; CDR3 protein: CASSDQGPRLREAFF
V gene: TRBV20-1; clone size: NA; J gene: TRBJ1-1; D gene: NA; CDR3 DNA: TGCAGTGCGAGGCCTTCCTCCGAAGCTTTCTTT; CDR3 protein: CSARPSSEAFF
V gene: TRBV9; clone size: NA; J gene: TRBJ2-3; D gene: NA; CDR3 DNA: TGTGCCAGCAGCGTAGGGGGAAGCACAGATACGCAGTATTTT; CDR3 protein: CASSVGGSTDTQYF
V gene: TRBV28; clone size: NA; J gene: TRBJ1-3; D gene: NA; CDR3 DNA: TGTGCCAGCAGTTTGGCGGGTATACGGAACACCATATATTTT; CDR3 protein: CASSLAGIRNTIYF
V gene: TRBV7-3; clone size: NA; J gene: TRBJ2-3; D gene: TRBD1; CDR3 DNA: TGTGCCAGCAGCTTGACAGGGGGAGACACAGATACGCAGTATTTT; CDR3 protein: CASSLTGGDTDTQYF
V gene: TRBV19; clone size: NA; J gene: TRBJ2-1; D gene: TRBD2; CDR3 DNA: TGTGCCAGTAGTCGGTCTAGCGGGACCTACAATGAGCAGTTCTTC; CDR3 protein: CASSRSSGTYNEQFF
V gene: TRBV7-9; clone size: NA; J gene: TRBJ2-2; D gene: NA; CDR3 DNA: TGTGCCAGCAGTTATAGGGTGAACACCGGGGAGCTGTTTTTT; CDR3 protein: CASSYRVNTGELFF
V gene: TRBV27; clone size: NA; J gene: TRBJ2-5; D gene: TRBD2; CDR3 DNA: TGTGCCAGCAGTCTGGAGGCGGGAGGAAGGGGAGGAGAGACCCAGTACTTC; CDR3 protein: CASSLEAGGRGGETQYF
V gene: TRBV19; clone size: NA; J gene: TRBJ1-1; D gene: TRBD1; CDR3 DNA: TGTGCCAGTAGTATAGTGGCAGGGGGACGGAACACTGAAGCTTTCTTT; CDR3 protein: CASSIVAGGRNTEAFF
V gene: TRBV29-1; clone size: NA; J gene: TRBJ2-6; D gene: NA; CDR3 DNA: TGCAGCGCTGAAAGCGAATCTGGGGCCAACGTCCTGACTTTC; CDR3 protein: CSAESESGANVLTF
V gene: TRBV29-1; clone size: NA; J gene: TRBJ2-3; D gene: NA; CDR3 DNA: TGCAGCGTCGGAAGGCGGCTCACAGATACGCAGTATTTT; CDR3 protein: CSVGRRLTDTQYF
V gene: TRBV7-2; clone size: NA; J gene: TRBJ1-5; D gene: TRBD1; CDR3 DNA: TGTGCCAGCAGCTTTGACAGGGCCAATCAGCCCCAGCATTTT; CDR3 protein: CASSFDRANQPQHF
V gene: TRBV19; clone size: NA; J gene: TRBJ1-5; D gene: NA; CDR3 DNA: TGTGCCAGTAGTGGGGACTTGGGGGTAAATCAGCCCCAGCATTTT; CDR3 protein: CASSGDLGVNQPQHF
V gene: TRBV29-1; clone size: NA; J gene: TRBJ2-2; D gene: NA; CDR3 DNA: TGCAGCGGGGCCATCCACGCGAACACCGGGGAGCTGTTTTTT; CDR3 protein: CSGAIHANTGELFF
V gene: TRBV18; clone size: NA; J gene: TRBJ1-2; D gene: TRBD1; CDR3 DNA: TGTGCCAGCTCAAACCGGGACAGGGGGCTTGACTATGGCTACACCTTC; CDR3 protein: CASSNRDRGLDYGYTF
V gene: TRBV6-1; clone size: NA; J gene: TRBJ1-1; D gene: NA; CDR3 DNA: TGTGCCAGCAGTGACCGTGGGGGCGCTACGGCTTTCTTT; CDR3 protein: CASSDRGGATAFF